The source of this TCR beta chain is a study of response to subunit inactivated influenza vaccine. Findings and caveats of the study: Each seasonal influenza vaccination recruits few new T cells, the authors suggested.

TCRdb itself ran the RT-PCR reads through MiXCR, one entry per CDR3 protein. Among 860,000 or so distinct CDR3 sequences listed, 21% were seen once. With regard to this clonotype: Antigen unknown.

Germline CDR1 DFQATT, CDR2 SNEGSKA (reference sequence). Losses at the gene ends were 1 base for V and 2 bases for J; bases not matched to a gene: 8. The CDR3 consists of 16 residues. The sequence was collected from a man aged 45 to 65 who received an inactivated influenza vaccine. This rearrangement joins TRBV20-1 to TRBJ2-3, with 8 bases identical to TRBD2. Material: PBMCs from blood, obtained about 5 days after vaccination. CDR3 DNA: TGCAGTGCTAGAGGACACGGGACTAGATTCACAGATACGCAGTATTTT. Translating it yields CSARGHGTRFTDTQYF.